These 24 T cell receptor beta chains originate from one sample sequenced in a study of Graves' ophthalmopathy and Graves' hyperthyroidism. The TCR beta CDR3 regions underwent amplification from RNA transcripts. Investigators did first-round RT-PCR with HTBI primers, then second-round multiplex PCR. TCRdb re-analysed the multiplex PCR reads in MiXCR, keeping a single row per CDR3 protein. Counted here are under 250,000 distinct CDR3 sequences, roughly 21% occurring once; the ten biggest clones make up roughly 45%. The sequenced sample consisted of peripheral blood. The receptor set was obtained from a woman in her forties or fifties with Graves' ophthalmopathy.

The rearrangement joins TRBV2 to TRBJ2-7; D possibly uses TRBD1 or TRBD2 (5 bases each). Germline V gene data show CDR1 as SNHLY and CDR2 as FYNNEI. CDR3 size: 15 residues. Trimming left V 4 bases short and J 0 bases short, with 13 bases between. CDR3 sequence (DNA): TGTGCCAGCAGTGCTTGGGGACCGAGCTCCTACGAGCAGTACTTC. Translation: CASSAWGPSSYEQYF.

This clonotype has a handful of counts. The chain employs TRBV18 and TRBJ2-7; 8 bases align to TRBD1. CDR1 and CDR2 from the germline V gene are KGHSH and LQKENI. This CDR3 comprises 15 residues. J gave up 2 bases and V 3 bases, and 6 bases lay outside the gene matches. The CDR3 spells CASSPYGQGTYEQYF. The CDR3 coding sequence is TGTGCCAGCTCACCCTACGGACAGGGTACCTACGAGCAGTACTTC.

J is TRBJ1-1 and V is TRBV4-2, with 7 bases fitting TRBD1. V was clipped by 1 base and J by 11 bases; unmatched bases: 10. CDR1 LGHNA and CDR2 YNFKEQ come from the germline V gene. The CDR3 has 14 residues. In nucleotides, the CDR3 is TGTGCCAGCAGCCAAGTACAGGGGAAGAGGGGGGCTTTCTTT. It is translated as CASSQVQGKRGAFF.

This clonotype was seen ten or more times. The chain recombines TRBV20-1 with TRBJ1-2; TRBD1 aligns across 9 bases. V shed 1 base and J 5 bases; nucleotides not matched to a gene: 8. There are 15 residues in the CDR3. Germline CDR1 is DFQATT and CDR2 is SNEGSKA (reference sequence). For the CDR3, the DNA is TGCAGTGCTAGAGGGGGGACAGGGTTATGGTATGGCTACACCTTC. It specifies CSARGGTGLWYGYTF.

This clonotype was counted at least ten times. This chain links TRBV24-1 with TRBJ1-5; D remains unclear. This CDR3 region has 13 residues. Trimming shortened V by 1 base and J by 6 bases, and 6 bases separated the two germline ends. From germline, CDR1 is KGHDR and CDR2 SFDVKD. The CDR3 DNA reads as TGTGCCACCAGTGATTTTAATGGTCAGCCCCAGCATTTT. It is translated as CATSDFNGQPQHF.

Many counts were recorded for this clonotype. The chain joins TRBV20-1 to TRBJ2-6, with no clear D. Per the germline V gene, CDR1 is DFQATT and CDR2 is SNEGSKA (reference sequence). The ends were cut back, 2 bases at V and 4 bases at J, with 6 bases in the middle. The CDR3 runs 13 residues. CDR3: CSARRAGANVLTF. CDR3 in DNA: TGCAGTGCTAGAAGGGCAGGGGCCAACGTCCTGACTTTC.

This clonotype was seen ten or more times. V gene TRBV28 combines with J gene TRBJ1-6; TRBD1 matches 7 bases. Per the germline V gene, CDR1 is MDHEN and CDR2 is SYDVKM. V lost 9 bases and J lost 8; bases outside the gene matches: 4. The CDR3 totals 12 residues. In DNA, the CDR3 is TGTGCCAGTCTGGGACAGTATTCACCCCTCCACTTT. It encodes CASLGQYSPLHF. Full variable domain (missing parts from reference TRBV28 and TRBJ1-6): DVKVTQSSRYLVKRTGEKVFLECVQDMDHENMFWYRQDPGLGLRLIYFSYDVKMKEKGDIPEGYSVSREKKERFSLILESASTNQTSMYLCASLGQYSPLHFGNGTRLTVT.

The chain carries TRBV2 and TRBJ1-6, with no clear D. This CDR3 comprises 13 residues. Between the trimmed V and J ends, which lost 4 bases and 7 bases, there was a span of 8 bases. Germline V gene lookup returns CDR1 SNHLY and CDR2 FYNNEI. The CDR3 here is CASSVYENSPLHF. CDR3 bases: TGTGCCAGCAGTGTTTATGAGAATTCACCCCTCCACTTT.

This clonotype showed up many times. The J gene is TRBJ2-7, the V gene TRBV19, with 10 bases matching TRBD2. V was clipped by 9 bases and J by 7 bases; unmatched bases: 15. CDR3 length equals 15 residues. From germline, CDR1 is LNHDA and CDR2 SQIVND (reference sequence). The CDR3 sequence is CASQPAASGSREQYF. In DNA, the CDR3 is TGTGCCAGCCAACCCGCCGCTAGCGGGAGTCGAGAGCAGTACTTC.

This clonotype occurred a few times. This chain uses TRBV18 with TRBJ2-5, with D hard to call. V lost 1 base to trimming and J lost 5 bases, with 11 bases between them. Germline V gene data show CDR1 as KGHSH and CDR2 as LQKENI. The CDR3 extends over 14 amino acids. CDR3 loop: CASSPRSSLETQYF. CDR3 coding DNA: TGTGCCAGCTCACCACGCTCTAGTCTGGAGACCCAGTACTTC. The complete variable domain, with remaining parts taken from reference TRBV18 and TRBJ2-5, reads NAGVMQNPRHLVRRRGQEARLRCSPMKGHSHVYWYRQLPEEGLKFMVYLQKENIIDESGMPKERFSAEFPKEGPSILRIQQVVRGDSAAYFCASSPRSSLETQYFGPGTRLLVL.

This clonotype was recorded at least ten times. The V and J genes are TRBV6-4 and TRBJ2-2; D is uncertain. Per germline, CDR1 MRHNA and CDR2 SNTAGT. The V and J ends lost 2 bases and 6 bases respectively, with 4 bases between them. This CDR3 contains 12 residues. The CDR3 is CASSDGAGELFF. The DNA for the CDR3 is TGTGCCAGCAGTGACGGAGCCGGGGAGCTGTTTTTT.

This chain connects TRBV7-9 to TRBJ2-5, with D possibly being TRBD2 (5 bases). CDR1 SEHNR and CDR2 FQNEAQ come from the germline V gene (reference sequence). CDR3 length: 13 residues. The V end was cut by 5 bases, the J end by 5 bases, with 12 bases between. DNA for the CDR3: TGTGCCAGCAGCCCCCGGGATCGGGAGACCCAGTACTTC. Amino acids: CASSPRDRETQYF.

There are a few counts of this clonotype. The chain uses TRBV6-1 and TRBJ2-3; 10 bases line up with TRBD2. The CDR3 runs 15 residues. After removal of 6 bases from V and 7 bases from J, the junction contained 10 bases not matched to a gene. Germline CDR1 reads MNHNS; CDR2 reads SASEGT. CDR3 loop: CASRKAGGPEYTQYF. The CDR3 coding sequence is TGTGCCAGCAGGAAAGCGGGAGGGCCCGAGTATACGCAGTATTTT.

At least ten counts were recorded for this clonotype. The rearrangement links TRBV25-1 to TRBJ2-2; the match to TRBD1 covers 8 bases. Germline values: CDR1 MGHDK, CDR2 SYGVNS. This CDR3 is 15 amino acids long. The J segment lost 5 bases and the V segment lost 4 bases, leaving 6 bases of the junction unmatched. In DNA, the CDR3 is TGTGCCAGCAGTGGGTGGACAGGGCCGACCGGGGAGCTGTTTTTT. Translated, it gives CASSGWTGPTGELFF.

This clonotype was counted at least ten times. V gene TRBV20-1 combines with J gene TRBJ2-4, with 14 nucleotides matching TRBD2. The CDR3 is made up of 18 amino acids. Germline CDR1 reads DFQATT; CDR2 reads SNEGSKA (reference sequence). The V and J ends lost 2 bases and 3 bases, in that order; junction bases with no gene match: 9. Here the CDR3 DNA reads TGCAGTGCTAGACCCTTGGGACTAGCGGGAGTAGGCAAAAACATTCAGTACTTC. It codes for CSARPLGLAGVGKNIQYF.

This clonotype was seen at least ten times. V usage is TRBV6-1 and J usage is TRBJ2-7; 9 nucleotides line up with TRBD1. Looked up from germline, CDR1 is MNHNS and CDR2 is SASEGT. V gave up 7 bases and J gave up 4 bases; unmatched junction bases: 8. The CDR3 has 14 residues. As DNA, the CDR3 is TGTGCCAGCAACCCGGGACAGGGAGGGTACGAGCAGTACTTC. This sequence encodes CASNPGQGGYEQYF.

This sequence joins TRBV20-1 and TRBJ2-7; 7 bases line up with TRBD1. CDR1 is DFQATT, CDR2 SNEGSKA, per germline (reference sequence). CDR3 length: 13 amino acids. The trim removed 5 bases at V and 5 bases at J, leaving 9 bases unmatched. The CDR3, as DNA: TGCAGTGCTCCTTACAGGGGTCGTAACGAGCAGTACTTC. It is translated as CSAPYRGRNEQYF.

The chain uses TRBV6-1 and TRBJ1-2; D is unclear. Between the trimmed V and J ends, which lost 10 bases and 2 bases, there was a span of 14 bases. This CDR3 has 13 amino acids. Germline-derived CDR1 and CDR2 are MNHNS and SASEGT. The CDR3 sequence is CAISDHPNYGYTF. The CDR3 nucleotides are TGTGCCATCAGCGACCACCCAAACTATGGCTACACCTTC.

This clonotype was recorded many times. The rearrangement links TRBV6-1 to TRBJ2-7, with D unclear. The germline V gene has CDR1 MNHNS and CDR2 SASEGT. V was pared by 3 bases and J by 5 bases, with 17 bases between. The CDR3 runs 15 residues. The CDR3 region has the DNA TGTGCCAGCAGTGACCCCAACTCCCCGGGCAACGAGCAGTACTTC. As protein: CASSDPNSPGNEQYF.

This sequence joins TRBV4-1 and TRBJ1-1, with a weak D call TRBD1 (5 bases). Germline CDR1 reads MGHRA; CDR2 reads YSYEKL. V was pared by 6 bases and J by 3 bases, with 8 bases between. The CDR3 is 12 residues long. CDR3 coding DNA: TGCGCCAGCAGAGGGGTATACACTGAAGCTTTCTTT. Translated: CASRGVYTEAFF.

The chain carries TRBV6-2 or TRBV6-3 and TRBJ2-5, with unresolved D. The CDR3 is 14 residues long. Germline CDR1 MNHEY, CDR2 SVGEGT. Trimming cost V 2 bases and J 8 bases, with 15 bases left between them. CDR3 residues: CASSYGDLKTTQYF. The CDR3, as DNA: TGTGCCAGCAGTTACGGCGACTTAAAAACCACCCAGTACTTC.

In this sample, this clonotype turned up many times. The rearrangement uses TRBV27 and TRBJ1-1; D remains unclear. In germline, CDR1 is MNHEY, CDR2 SMNVEV (reference sequence). The CDR3 spans 13 residues. Trimming took 2 bases from V and 7 from J, leaving 11 bases between them. CDR3 bases: TGTGCCAGCAGTTTAGATCGGTATTATGAAGCTTTCTTT. Residues: CASSLDRYYEAFF.

V gene TRBV20-1 combines with J gene TRBJ2-5; 8 positions match TRBD2. V shed 3 bases, J shed 4 bases, and the junction held 7 bases outside the gene matches. Germline loops: CDR1 DFQATT, CDR2 SNEGSKA (reference sequence). The CDR3 spans 14 residues. The CDR3: CSASGGGRSETQYF. CDR3 DNA: TGCAGTGCTAGTGGGGGCGGGAGGTCAGAGACCCAGTACTTC.

The table lists this clonotype with many counts. The chain carries TRBV3-1 and TRBJ1-1; 8 bases line up with TRBD1. This CDR3 has 15 residues. J was trimmed by 0 bases and V by 5 bases; bases with no gene match: 5. Germline CDR1 is LGHDT and CDR2 is YNNKEL (reference sequence). CDR3: CASSTGQGLNTEAFF. Here the CDR3 DNA reads TGTGCCAGCAGCACTGGACAGGGATTGAACACTGAAGCTTTCTTT. Variable domain in full (rest from reference TRBV3-1 and TRBJ1-1): DTAVSQTPKYLVTQMGNDKSIKCEQNLGHDTMYWYKQDSKKFLKIMFSYNNKELIINETVPNRFSPKSPDKAHLNLHINSLELGDSAVYFCASSTGQGLNTEAFFGQGTRLTVV.